This entry lists 32 T cell receptor beta chains sequenced from one sample in a study of T cell repertoires in cytomegalovirus infection. TCRdb analysed the reads with MiXCR anew, one entry per CDR3 protein. The repertoire holds approximately 250,000 distinct CDR3 sequences, with roughly 12% as singletons. Specimen: PBMCs. Every receptor here comes from a human donor in good health (CMV status not recorded). Some clones in this sample may be carry-over from other donors' samples.

This clonotype has just a few counts. The chain couples TRBV29-1 to TRBJ2-7; D remains ambiguous. CDR3 length: 11 amino acids. The germline V gene has CDR1 SQVTM and CDR2 ANQGSEA. V was shortened by 6 bases and J by 2 bases, with 8 bases between the two germline ends. CDR3 sequence: CSVTATYEQYF. In DNA, the CDR3 is TGCAGCGTAACAGCCACCTACGAGCAGTACTTC.

This clonotype was counted many times. J is TRBJ1-6 and V is TRBV27; D possibly corresponds to TRBD1 (5 bases). The V gene lost 6 bases and the J gene lost 9 bases, with 15 bases spanning the gap. Per germline, CDR1 MNHEY and CDR2 SMNVEV (reference sequence). The CDR3 covers 14 residues. The CDR3, as DNA: TGTGCCAGCAGAGACGGGACCGGGTCTTCACCCCTCCACTTT. This codes for CASRDGTGSSPLHF.

There are many counts of this clonotype. This chain uses TRBV7-9 with TRBJ1-5; D is possibly TRBD1 (6 bases). Germline CDR1 reads SEHNR; CDR2 reads FQNEAQ (reference sequence). Trimming pared 2 bases from V and 0 bases from J, leaving 14 bases between. CDR3 size: 17 residues. The CDR3 DNA sequence: TGTGCCAGCAGCTTAATAACAGGGTCTGATAGCAATCAGCCCCAGCATTTT. Protein sequence: CASSLITGSDSNQPQHF.

The genes are TRBV23-1 and TRBJ2-7, with 9 positions matching TRBD1. TRBV23-1 is noted as an ORF with a role that remains uncertain. The CDR3 is made up of 17 amino acids. J was trimmed by 0 bases and V by 1 base; bases with no gene match: 7. The CDR3 region is CASSQWVGDRDSYEQYF. In DNA form, the CDR3 reads TGCGCCAGCAGTCAATGGGTTGGGGACAGGGACTCCTACGAGCAGTACTTC.

This clonotype was recorded many times. The chain uses TRBV28 and TRBJ2-7, with 9 bases aligning to TRBD1. CDR1 MDHEN and CDR2 SYDVKM come from the germline V gene. The V segment lost 6 bases and the J segment 7 bases; nucleotides outside the gene matches: 7. The CDR3 covers 13 residues. The CDR3 here is CASSTGQGREQYF. The CDR3 region has the DNA TGTGCCAGCAGCACGGGACAGGGAAGAGAGCAGTACTTC.

This clonotype showed up just a few times. The V gene is TRBV6-2 or TRBV6-3, the J gene TRBJ2-3, with D perhaps matching TRBD1 (6 bases). From germline, CDR1 is MNHEY and CDR2 SVGEGT. The CDR3 loop spans 16 amino acids. Trimming removed 0 bases at V and 5 bases at J, with 15 bases between. The CDR3 reads CASSYSNGFRGDTQYF. The CDR3 DNA reads as TGTGCCAGCAGTTACTCGAACGGATTCAGGGGAGATACGCAGTATTTT.

The table lists this clonotype with a few counts. The rearrangement joins TRBV20-1 to TRBJ1-1; D perhaps matches TRBD1 (6 bases). Germline values: CDR1 DFQATT, CDR2 SNEGSKA (reference sequence). The CDR3 totals 13 residues. The germline V and J ends were trimmed by 1 base and 4 bases, with 10 bases remaining between them. CDR3 protein: CSARVEGGTEAFF. In DNA form, the CDR3 reads TGCAGTGCTAGAGTAGAAGGGGGCACTGAAGCTTTCTTT.

There are a few counts of this clonotype. CDR3 amino acids: CASSEVASGDLSSYNEQFF. The CDR3, as DNA: TGCGCCAGCAGTGAGGTAGCTAGCGGGGACCTCAGCTCCTACAATGAGCAGTTCTTC. The J gene is TRBJ2-1, the V gene TRBV10-2; 9 nucleotides line up with TRBD2. From germline, CDR1 is WSHSY and CDR2 SAAADI. V was pared by 2 bases and J by 0 bases, with 11 bases of the junction left unmatched. The CDR3 has 19 amino acids.

This clonotype was seen at least ten times. V is TRBV19 and J is TRBJ2-7; D perhaps matches TRBD2 (6 bases). Germline V gene data show CDR1 as LNHDA and CDR2 as SQIVND (reference sequence). V was clipped by 4 bases and J by 3 bases, with 13 bases between them. The CDR3 contains 14 residues. The CDR3 spells CASSTASVGYEQYF. CDR3 DNA: TGTGCCAGTAGTACGGCTAGCGTAGGCTACGAGCAGTACTTC.

This clonotype was observed at least ten times. The rearrangement uses TRBV7-2 and TRBJ2-2; D is undetermined. The CDR3 extends over 17 amino acids. Between the trimmed V and J ends, which lost 5 bases and 0 bases, there was a span of 16 bases. Per germline, CDR1 SGHTA and CDR2 FQGNSA. The CDR3 sequence is CASSPPPIHTNTGELFF. In nucleotides, the CDR3 is TGTGCCAGCAGCCCACCGCCGATACACACGAACACCGGGGAGCTGTTTTTT.

This clonotype was seen at least ten times. The gene calls are TRBV7-2 and TRBJ2-7, with 11 bases lining up with TRBD1. The length of the CDR3 is 16 residues. With 4 bases clipped from V and 3 bases from J, the junction kept 8 bases outside the gene matches. Germline-derived CDR1 and CDR2 are SGHTA and FQGNSA. The CDR3 loop reads CASSSQSGTGGYEQYF. In DNA, the CDR3 is TGTGCCAGCAGCTCACAGTCCGGGACAGGGGGCTACGAGCAGTACTTC.

This clonotype was picked up many times. The CDR3 nucleotides are TGCGCCAGCAGCTTCGGGACGGTAGCAACAGATACGCAGTATTTT. Protein sequence: CASSFGTVATDTQYF. V gene TRBV5-1 combines with J gene TRBJ2-3; D might be TRBD1 or TRBD2, each matching 5 bases. Per the germline V gene, CDR1 is SGHRS and CDR2 is YFSETQ. V lost 2 bases and J lost 3, with 13 bases in between. This CDR3 is 15 amino acids long.

This clonotype was counted a few times. The chain is built from TRBV28 and TRBJ2-5; tentatively, D is TRBD1 (5 bases). Germline V gene data show CDR1 as MDHEN and CDR2 as SYDVKM. CDR3 size: 15 residues. V lost 2 bases and J lost 1, with 11 bases in between. CDR3 DNA: TGTGCCAGCAGTTTAACTGCTAGGGGCCAAGAGACCCAGTACTTC. This codes for CASSLTARGQETQYF.

This clonotype was seen repeatedly, ten times or more. The chain couples TRBV6-2 or TRBV6-3 to TRBJ2-6; TRBD2 agrees at 7 bases. V lost 4 bases to trimming and J lost 1 base; unmatched junction nucleotides: 10. The germline gives CDR1 MNHEY, CDR2 SVGEGT. The length of the CDR3 is 18 residues. CDR3 bases: TGTGCCAGCAGTTCCGGGGGGAACTCTTATTCTGGGGCCAACGTCCTGACTTTC. Its protein product is CASSSGGNSYSGANVLTF.

The chain carries TRBV29-1 and TRBJ1-1; no clear D. CDR3 size: 13 residues. V lost 4 bases and J lost 5, with 14 bases in between. Germline CDR1 is SQVTM and CDR2 is ANQGSEA. In DNA form, the CDR3 reads TGCAGCGTTGCCGGCACCCTGGGGACTGAAGCTTTCTTT. Its translation: CSVAGTLGTEAFF.

This clonotype came up many times. The J gene is TRBJ2-5, the V gene TRBV19; tentatively, D is TRBD2 (5 bases). Per the germline V gene, CDR1 is LNHDA and CDR2 is SQIVND (reference sequence). Trimming pared 5 bases from V and 6 bases from J, leaving 13 bases between. This CDR3 spans 13 amino acids. The CDR3 spells CASSVGLGKTQYF. The CDR3 coding sequence is TGTGCCAGTAGTGTTGGACTGGGAAAGACCCAGTACTTC. Together with reference TRBV19 and TRBJ2-5, the CDR3 gives the full variable domain: DGGITQSPKYLFRKEGQNVTLSCEQNLNHDAMYWYRQDPGQGLRLIYYSQIVNDFQKGDIAEGYSVSREKKESFPLTVTSAQKNPTAFYLCASSVGLGKTQYFGPGTRLLVL.

This clonotype was counted ten times or more. This chain connects TRBV12-3 or TRBV12-4 to TRBJ1-2; D perhaps matches TRBD1 (5 bases). This CDR3 contains 12 residues. The V gene lost 3 bases and the J gene lost 8 bases, with 10 bases spanning the gap. Here the CDR3 DNA reads TGTGCCAGCAGTTTTTCCAGGGACGGCTACACCTTC. This encodes CASSFSRDGYTF.

This clonotype has a count of ten or more. The genes are TRBV7-2 and TRBJ2-5; 11 nucleotides match TRBD2. The junction had 6 bases not matched to a gene; V was cut back by 5 bases and J by 4 bases. Looked up from germline, CDR1 is SGHTA and CDR2 is FQGNSA. This CDR3 is 15 amino acids long. The chain's CDR3 is CASSLLLAGGETQYF. CDR3 bases: TGTGCCAGCAGCCTTTTGCTAGCGGGGGGAGAGACCCAGTACTTC.

This clonotype has a count of ten or more. The chain employs TRBV28 and TRBJ1-1, with 9 bases identical to TRBD1. The germline V gene encodes CDR1 MDHEN and CDR2 SYDVKM. The CDR3 is made up of 17 amino acids. Germline trimming cut 5 bases from V and 1 base from J; bases unmatched to any gene: 11. The CDR3 sequence is CASSNIVPGQGNTEAFF. The CDR3 region has the DNA TGTGCCAGCAGTAACATCGTCCCGGGACAGGGGAACACTGAAGCTTTCTTT.

This clonotype showed up many times. This chain links TRBV7-9 with TRBJ1-1; D is possibly TRBD1 (5 bases). This CDR3 spans 11 amino acids. In germline, CDR1 is SEHNR, CDR2 FQNEAQ (reference sequence). The germline V and J ends were trimmed by 6 bases and 11 bases, with 13 bases remaining between them. The CDR3 protein is CASSRRGEAFF. In DNA, the CDR3 is TGTGCCAGCAGTCGTAGGGGCGAGGCTTTCTTT.

The rearrangement links TRBV19 to TRBJ1-1; unclear D gene. The CDR3 has 13 amino acids. Between the trimmed V and J ends, which lost 4 bases and 7 bases, there was a span of 13 bases. The germline V gene encodes CDR1 LNHDA and CDR2 SQIVND (reference sequence). This CDR3 is CASSTTGRNEAFF. The CDR3 region has the DNA TGTGCCAGTAGTACTACGGGCCGTAATGAAGCTTTCTTT.

This clonotype was observed at least ten times. The gene calls are TRBV7-2 and TRBJ2-7; 10 bases are shared with TRBD1. The CDR3 runs 15 residues. Losses at the gene ends were 8 bases for V and 3 bases for J; bases not matched to a gene: 10. CDR1 is SGHTA, CDR2 FQGNSA, per germline. The CDR3: CASGAGTGVGYEQYF. The CDR3 DNA follows: TGTGCCAGCGGCGCCGGGACAGGGGTCGGCTACGAGCAGTACTTC.

The chain employs TRBV7-2 and TRBJ2-1, with a possible D match to TRBD2 (6 bases). CDR1 and CDR2 (germline): SGHTA, FQGNSA. Between the trimmed V and J ends, which lost 0 bases and 12 bases, there was a span of 12 bases. This CDR3 is built from 13 residues. The CDR3: CASSLALLAGQFF. The DNA of the CDR3 is TGTGCCAGCAGCTTAGCGCTACTAGCCGGGCAGTTCTTC.

This clonotype was seen repeatedly, ten times or more. The chain employs TRBV12-3 or TRBV12-4 and TRBJ1-5; D call uncertain. CDR3 size: 13 residues. With 3 bases removed from V and 6 bases from J, the gap between germline ends came to 9 bases. CDR3 DNA sequence: TGTGCCAGCAGTTTCGGAGACGGTCAGCCCCAGCATTTT. It codes for CASSFGDGQPQHF.

V is TRBV29-1 and J is TRBJ1-2; the D gene is possibly TRBD1 (5 bases). CDR1 SQVTM and CDR2 ANQGSEA come from the germline V gene. The CDR3 is 12 amino acids. Trimming took 6 bases from V and 7 from J, leaving 15 bases between them. CDR3 protein: CSVGERVAGYTF. The CDR3 DNA reads TGCAGCGTGGGGGAAAGGGTAGCTGGCTACACCTTC. Using reference TRBV29-1 and TRBJ1-2 for the parts outside the CDR3, the full variable domain is SAVISQKPSRDICQRGTSLTIQCQVDSQVTMMFWYRQQPGQSLTLIATANQGSEATYESGFVIDKFPISRPNLTFSTLTVSNMSPEDSSIYLCSVGERVAGYTFGSGTRLTVV.

This clonotype showed up many times. The chain carries TRBV7-8 and TRBJ2-1; the D is unclear. Germline-derived CDR1 and CDR2 are SGHVS and FQNEAQ. The CDR3 consists of 15 residues. V dropped 2 bases and J dropped 0 bases, with 8 bases sitting between them. DNA of the CDR3: TGTGCCAGCAGCTTATCGAGGATCTCCTACAATGAGCAGTTCTTC. This gives the protein CASSLSRISYNEQFF.

Only a few counts were recorded for this clonotype. J is TRBJ2-2 and V is TRBV7-2, with TRBD2 as a possible D gene (5 bases). CDR3 size: 15 residues. The ends were cut back, 3 bases at V and 0 bases at J, with 8 bases in the middle. The germline CDR1 and CDR2 sequences are SGHTA and FQGNSA. CDR3 nucleotides: TGTGCCAGCAGCTTGGCTAGCACGAACACCGGGGAGCTGTTTTTT. This gives the protein CASSLASTNTGELFF.

The sample holds many counts of this clonotype. The CDR3 region is CASSLMVAGVAEQFF. CDR3 coding DNA: TGTGCCAGCAGCTTAATGGTAGCGGGAGTGGCTGAGCAGTTCTTC. This chain uses TRBV11-3 with TRBJ2-1; 9 bases align to TRBD2. Germline CDR1 SGHNT, CDR2 YENEEA. CDR3 length: 15 amino acids. V lost 2 bases to trimming and J lost 9 bases; unmatched junction nucleotides: 8.

The sample holds many counts of this clonotype. This sequence joins TRBV7-2 and TRBJ1-3; tentatively, D is TRBD1 (5 bases). The CDR3 is made up of 15 amino acids. Trimming pared 4 bases from V and 4 bases from J, leaving 14 bases between. Germline V gene sequence: CDR1 SGHTA, CDR2 FQGNSA. The DNA for the CDR3 is TGTGCCAGCAGCTCCCGAGTAGGGGCGGGAAACACCATATATTTT. Translated, it gives CASSSRVGAGNTIYF.

Comments on this clonotype: A much larger clone is a single base away; this may be a read error. The conserved phenylalanine or tryptophan is not found at the CDR3 terminus, so this likely reflects a read error. The chain uses TRBV24-1 and TRBJ2-5; 8 bases are shared with TRBD2. This CDR3 is built from 14 residues. V lost 3 bases, J lost 5 bases, and 4 bases stayed unmatched. The germline CDR1 and CDR2 sequences are KGHDR and SFDVKD. Here the CDR3 reads CATSDGLAGETQYY. DNA of the CDR3: TGTGCCACCAGTGATGGACTAGCCGGGGAGACCCAGTACTAC.

This clonotype occurred a few times. The chain recombines TRBV30 with TRBJ2-7; possibly TRBD1 for D (6 bases). V was pared by 5 bases and J by 5 bases, with 19 bases between. Germline V gene lookup returns CDR1 GTSNPN and CDR2 SVGIG (reference sequence). This CDR3 region has 14 residues. CDR3 amino acids: CAWGPPGAAHEQYF. The CDR3 DNA reads TGTGCCTGGGGGCCCCCAGGGGCGGCCCACGAGCAGTACTTC. Filled out from reference TRBV30 and TRBJ2-7, the complete variable domain reads SQTIHQWPATLVQPVGSPLSLECTVEGTSNPNLYWYRQAAGRGLQLLFYSVGIGQISSEVPQNLSASRPQDRQFILSSKKLLLSDSGFYLCAWGPPGAAHEQYFGPGTRLTVT.

This clonotype came up once. Given a much more abundant clone one base away, this may be a read error. The CDR3 does not close with the conserved phenylalanine or tryptophan, likely indicating a read error. The V gene is TRBV7-2, the J gene TRBJ2-1; 8 nucleotides match TRBD1. The J segment lost 1 base and the V segment lost 5 bases, leaving 4 bases of the junction unmatched. Looked up from germline, CDR1 is SGHTA and CDR2 is FQGNSA. The CDR3 covers 15 residues. CDR3 residues: CASSPDRVSYNEQFL. CDR3 nucleotide sequence: TGTGCCAGCAGCCCGGACAGGGTATCCTACAATGAGCAGTTCCTC.